The sequence of this T cell receptor (beta chain) was determined in a study of CD8 T cells in ankylosing spondylitis. Regarding the study as a whole: The authors reported significant enrichment of disease-linked clones in matched ankylosing spondylitis synovial fluid. Ankylosing spondylitis blood appeared to be characterized by a TCR beta motif of several highly homologous variants.

From germline, CDR1 is SNHLY and CDR2 FYNNEI. V lost 1 base and J 4 bases, leaving 34 bases between the germline ends. CDR3 length: 22 residues. Making the TCR beta libraries involved quantitative 5'-RACE with molecular barcodes. In TCRdb, the 5' RACE reads were re-called with MiXCR into one record per CDR3 protein. The sample has around 480,000 distinct CDR3 sequences, roughly 17% seen once. A word on this clonotype: The antigen is undetermined.

This chain uses TRBV2 with TRBJ1-2; D perhaps matches TRBD1 (6 bases). The sample consisted of blood, either unsorted or a sorted T cell fraction (not recorded which). The sequence was obtained from a male donor with ankylosing spondylitis. CDR3 bases: TGTGCCAGCAGTGAAGAGAAAGGGGGGTTTGGCAGGGTCGGTTTCGGGAGCTATGGCTACACCTTC. It translates to CASSEEKGGFGRVGFGSYGYTF.